One and the same sample provided the 9 T cell receptor beta chains below, sequenced in a study of Graves' ophthalmopathy and Graves' hyperthyroidism. Amplified TCR beta CDR3 regions were obtained using RNA transcripts as template. RT-PCR with HTBI primers came first, then second-round multiplex PCR. TCRdb re-called the multiplex PCR reads with MiXCR, one entry per CDR3 protein. Among nearly 400,000 distinct CDR3 sequences listed, 15% to 20% were seen once. Sequencing used peripheral blood. These receptor sequences come from a woman younger than 30 with Graves' ophthalmopathy.

Only a few counts were recorded for this clonotype. J is TRBJ2-5 and V is TRBV7-9; the D gene could be TRBD1 or TRBD2 (5 bases each). V was trimmed by 5 bases and J by 6 bases, leaving 22 bases between them. The CDR3 has 16 amino acids. Germline values: CDR1 SEHNR, CDR2 FQNEAQ (reference sequence). CDR3 loop: CASSPAEVGPKKTQYF. In DNA, the CDR3 is TGTGCCAGCAGCCCCGCGGAGGTGGGGCCTAAAAAGACCCAGTACTTC.

This clonotype was detected a few times. This chain links TRBV11-2 with TRBJ2-5, with 12 bases matching TRBD2. This CDR3 is 18 amino acids long. Trimming cost V 1 base and J 5 bases; bases outside gene matches: 11. In germline, CDR1 is SGHAT, CDR2 FQNNGV. CDR3 DNA sequence: TGTGCCAGCAGCTTAGTGGGGACTAGCGGGTTCAGCGGGGAGACCCAGTACTTC. This codes for CASSLVGTSGFSGETQYF.

This clonotype occurred many times. J is TRBJ2-5 and V is TRBV4-3; either TRBD1 or TRBD2 may fit D (5 bases each). The V gene lost 0 bases and the J gene lost 4 bases, with 18 bases spanning the gap. The CDR3 spans 17 residues. Germline V lookup: CDR1 LGHNA, CDR2 YSLEER. CDR3 loop: CASSQDRLGTGGETQYF. The CDR3 DNA reads as TGCGCCAGCAGCCAAGATCGGCTAGGGACGGGTGGAGAGACCCAGTACTTC.

This clonotype was seen a handful of times. The V and J genes are TRBV4-1 and TRBJ2-3, with 9 positions matching TRBD2. The trim removed 0 bases at V and 3 bases at J, leaving 10 bases unmatched. Germline CDR1 reads MGHRA; CDR2 reads YSYEKL. This CDR3 region has 18 residues. Written as DNA, the CDR3 is TGCGCCAGCAGCCAAGAACCCCAGAGACTAGCGGAAACAGATACGCAGTATTTT. The encoded protein is CASSQEPQRLAETDTQYF.

The rearrangement uses TRBV6-1 and TRBJ1-5; no clear D. Trimming shortened V by 6 bases and J by 6 bases, and 9 bases separated the two germline ends. Germline lookup yields CDR1 MNHNS and CDR2 SASEGT. This CDR3 has 12 residues. The CDR3 DNA follows: TGTGCCAGCAGAACCCCTTCTCAGCCCCAGCATTTT. Residues: CASRTPSQPQHF.

This clonotype was recorded at least ten times. The CDR3 DNA follows: TGTGCCAGCAGTAACCTAGCCAAAAACATTCAGTACTTC. Translated, it gives CASSNLAKNIQYF. The chain couples TRBV28 to TRBJ2-4, with D uncertain. The CDR3 is 13 amino acids. CDR1 MDHEN and CDR2 SYDVKM come from the germline V gene. The V end was cut by 5 bases, the J end by 0 bases, with 5 bases between.

Ten or more counts support this clonotype. This chain links TRBV20-1 with TRBJ2-3; TRBD1 matches 9 bases. Germline assignment: CDR1 DFQATT and CDR2 SNEGSKA (reference sequence). This CDR3 comprises 15 residues. V shed 4 bases and J 4 bases; nucleotides not matched to a gene: 9. The CDR3 DNA is TGCAGTGCTAACCTAGGGACAGGGAATCCAGATACGCAGTATTTT. Protein product: CSANLGTGNPDTQYF.

This clonotype was observed many times. The V call is TRBV12-3 or TRBV12-4, the J call TRBJ2-6; either TRBD1 or TRBD2 may supply D (5 bases each). Trimming took 7 bases from V and 0 from J, leaving 13 bases between them. CDR3 size: 16 residues. Here the CDR3 reads CASTRDDYSGANVLTF. The CDR3 DNA is TGTGCCAGCACCAGGGACGATTACTCTGGGGCCAACGTCCTGACTTTC.

Ten or more counts support this clonotype. The chain links TRBV7-2 to TRBJ2-5, with D maybe TRBD1 (6 bases). CDR1 is SGHTA, CDR2 FQGNSA, per germline. The CDR3 covers 13 residues. V was pared by 5 bases and J by 5 bases, with 12 bases between. CDR3 in amino acids: CASSRQALETQYF. The DNA for the CDR3 is TGTGCCAGCAGCCGACAGGCACTGGAGACCCAGTACTTC.